What follows describes a single T cell receptor beta chain. The antigen remains unidentified. The CDR3 totals 15 residues. The J segment lost 7 bases and the V segment lost 4 bases, leaving 13 bases of the junction unmatched. Per the germline V gene, CDR1 is GTSNPN and CDR2 is SVGIG (reference sequence). The data originate from a study of T cells in localized non-small cell lung cancer. Study-wide findings and caveats: Appearance in adjacent lung was seen for a median about 59 of the top 100 tumor clones. Sequence data derive from only one tumor region, so heterogeneity remains possible. With higher T cell density in blood came longer overall survival.

Produced via immunoSEQ multiplex PCR; TCRdb's table is partial and in-frame only. The repertoire has 30,000 or so clones, about 92% of them found once; the top ten carry 2% to 2.5%. The chain recombines TRBV30 with TRBJ1-2, with 9 bases lining up with TRBD1. The sequence derives from a female donor of 60 years or more with stage I lung adenocarcinoma. This specimen consisted of peripheral blood, obtained before any cancer treatment. CDR3 nucleotide sequence: TGTGCCTGGACACTCGGAGGACAGGGGATGTTTGGCTACACCTTC. Translated: CAWTLGGQGMFGYTF.